The subject of this entry is one TCR beta chain. Produced via immunoSEQ multiplex PCR; TCRdb's table is partial and in-frame only. The sample lists some 130,000 clones; around nine tenths were seen once. CDR3 length: 14 residues. The germline V gene has CDR1 LNHDA and CDR2 SQIVND (reference sequence). The V gene end was trimmed by 3 bases and the J gene end by 5 bases; junction bases not matched to a gene: 3. The sample comes from a study of blood T cell repertoires in COVID-19. The sample consisted of peripheral blood. This clonotype was sampled from a woman between 65 and 79 years old with COVID-19, enrolled during active disease. The chain employs TRBV19 and TRBJ1-4; 7 bases align to TRBD1. The CDR3 DNA reads TGTGCCAGTAGTATCGGGACAGTAAATGAAAAACTGTTTTTT. It yields the protein CASSIGTVNEKLFF.